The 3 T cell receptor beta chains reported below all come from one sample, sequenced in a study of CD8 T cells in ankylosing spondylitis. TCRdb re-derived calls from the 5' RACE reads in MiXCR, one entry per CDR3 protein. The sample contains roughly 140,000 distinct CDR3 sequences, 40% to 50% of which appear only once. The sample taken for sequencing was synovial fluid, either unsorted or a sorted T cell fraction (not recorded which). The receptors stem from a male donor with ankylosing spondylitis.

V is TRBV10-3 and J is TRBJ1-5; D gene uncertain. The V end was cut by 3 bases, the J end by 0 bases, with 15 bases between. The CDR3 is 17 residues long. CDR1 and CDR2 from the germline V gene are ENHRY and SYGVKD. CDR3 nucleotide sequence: TGTGCCATCAGTGAAAGGAGGGCCCCTTATAGCAATCAGCCCCAGCATTTT. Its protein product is CAISERRAPYSNQPQHF.

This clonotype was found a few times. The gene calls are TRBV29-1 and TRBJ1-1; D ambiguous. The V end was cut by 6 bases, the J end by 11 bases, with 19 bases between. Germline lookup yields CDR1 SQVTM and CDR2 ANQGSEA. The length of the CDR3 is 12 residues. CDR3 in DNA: TGCAGCGTGCCCCTTTCCAAAGGGTCCGCTTTCTTT. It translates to CSVPLSKGSAFF.

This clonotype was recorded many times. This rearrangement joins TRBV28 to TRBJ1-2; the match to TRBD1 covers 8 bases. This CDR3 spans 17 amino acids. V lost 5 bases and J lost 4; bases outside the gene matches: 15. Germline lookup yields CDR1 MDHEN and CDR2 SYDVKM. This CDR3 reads CASSPPPPGQGFYGYTF. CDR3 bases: TGTGCCAGCAGTCCACCTCCCCCCGGACAGGGATTCTATGGCTACACCTTC.